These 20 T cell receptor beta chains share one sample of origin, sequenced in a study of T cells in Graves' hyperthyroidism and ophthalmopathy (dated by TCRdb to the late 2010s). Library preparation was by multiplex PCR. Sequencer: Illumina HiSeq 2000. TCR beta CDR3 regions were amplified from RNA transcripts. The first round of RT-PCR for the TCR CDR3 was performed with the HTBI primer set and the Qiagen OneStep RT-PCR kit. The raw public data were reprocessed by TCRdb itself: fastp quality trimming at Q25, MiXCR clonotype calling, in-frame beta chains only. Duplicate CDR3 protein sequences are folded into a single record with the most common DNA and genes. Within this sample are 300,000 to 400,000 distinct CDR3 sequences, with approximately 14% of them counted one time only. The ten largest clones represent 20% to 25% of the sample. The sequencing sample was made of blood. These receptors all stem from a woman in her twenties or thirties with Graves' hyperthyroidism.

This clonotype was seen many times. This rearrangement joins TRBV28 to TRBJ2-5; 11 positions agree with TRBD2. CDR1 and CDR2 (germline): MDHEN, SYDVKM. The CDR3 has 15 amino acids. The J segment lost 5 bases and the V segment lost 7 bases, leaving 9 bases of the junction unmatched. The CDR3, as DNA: TGTGCCAGCACTGTCGTAGCGGGAGGGAGGGAGACCCAGTACTTC. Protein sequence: CASTVVAGGRETQYF. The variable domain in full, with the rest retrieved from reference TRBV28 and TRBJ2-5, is DVKVTQSSRYLVKRTGEKVFLECVQDMDHENMFWYRQDPGLGLRLIYFSYDVKMKEKGDIPEGYSVSREKKERFSLILESASTNQTSMYLCASTVVAGGRETQYFGPGTRLLVL.

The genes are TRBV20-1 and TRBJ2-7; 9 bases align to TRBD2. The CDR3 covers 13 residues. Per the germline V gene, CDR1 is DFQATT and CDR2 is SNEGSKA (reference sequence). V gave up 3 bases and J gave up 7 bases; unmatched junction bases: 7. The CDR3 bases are TGCAGTGCTAGTGGGCCTAGCGGGAATGAGCAGTACTTC. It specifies CSASGPSGNEQYF.

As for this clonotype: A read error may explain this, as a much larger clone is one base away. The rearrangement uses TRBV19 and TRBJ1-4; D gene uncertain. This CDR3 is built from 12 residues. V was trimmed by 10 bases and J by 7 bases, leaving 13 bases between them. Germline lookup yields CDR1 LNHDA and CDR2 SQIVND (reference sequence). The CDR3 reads CANIRMGEKLFF. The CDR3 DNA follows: TGTGCCAATATTCGAATGGGTGAAAAACTGTTTTTT.

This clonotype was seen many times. DNA for the CDR3: TGCGCCAGCAGCTGGAGACAGGTCGAGGGTCTCCTCAATGAGCAGTTCTTC. Protein product: CASSWRQVEGLLNEQFF. V usage is TRBV5-1 and J usage is TRBJ2-1; D may be TRBD1 (6 bases). The CDR3 runs to 17 residues. With 3 bases removed from V and 6 bases from J, the gap between germline ends came to 22 bases. Germline loops: CDR1 SGHRS, CDR2 YFSETQ.

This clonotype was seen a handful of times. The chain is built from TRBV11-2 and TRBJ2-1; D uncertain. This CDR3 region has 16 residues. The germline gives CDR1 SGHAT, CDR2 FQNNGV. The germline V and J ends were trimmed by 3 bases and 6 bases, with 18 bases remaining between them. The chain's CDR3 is CASSFPPGLLGNEQFF. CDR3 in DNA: TGTGCCAGCAGCTTCCCTCCGGGTTTGTTAGGCAATGAGCAGTTCTTC. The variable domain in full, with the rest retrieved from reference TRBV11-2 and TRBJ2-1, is EAGVAQSPRYKIIEKRQSVAFWCNPISGHATLYWYQQILGQGPKLLIQFQNNGVVDDSQLPKDRFSAERLKGVDSTLKIQPAKLEDSAVYLCASSFPPGLLGNEQFFGPGTRLTVL.

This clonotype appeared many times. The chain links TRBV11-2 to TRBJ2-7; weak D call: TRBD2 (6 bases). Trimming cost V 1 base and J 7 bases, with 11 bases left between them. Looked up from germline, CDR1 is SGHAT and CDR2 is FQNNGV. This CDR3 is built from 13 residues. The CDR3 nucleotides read TGTGCCAGCAGCTTAGGGGGCGCGGGGGAGCAGTACTTC. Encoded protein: CASSLGGAGEQYF.

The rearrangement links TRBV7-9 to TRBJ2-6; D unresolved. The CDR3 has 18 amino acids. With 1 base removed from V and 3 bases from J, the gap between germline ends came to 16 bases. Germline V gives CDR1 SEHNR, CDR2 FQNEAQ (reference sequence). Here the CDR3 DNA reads TGTGCCAGCAGCTTAGGCAGTATTATGGCCGGTGGGGCCAACGTCCTGACTTTC. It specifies CASSLGSIMAGGANVLTF.

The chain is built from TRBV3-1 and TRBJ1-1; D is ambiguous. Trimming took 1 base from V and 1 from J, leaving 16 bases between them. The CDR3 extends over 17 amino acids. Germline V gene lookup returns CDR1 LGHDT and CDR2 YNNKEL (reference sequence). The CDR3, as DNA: TGTGCCAGCAGCCAAGTTCAGTTCCAGGCGGAGAACACTGAAGCTTTCTTT. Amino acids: CASSQVQFQAENTEAFF.

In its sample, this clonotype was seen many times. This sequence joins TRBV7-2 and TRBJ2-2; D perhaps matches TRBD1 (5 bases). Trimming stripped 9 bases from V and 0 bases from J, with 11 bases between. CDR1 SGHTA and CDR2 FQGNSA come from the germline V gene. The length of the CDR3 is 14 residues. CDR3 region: CASQGSANTGELFF. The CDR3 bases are TGTGCCAGTCAGGGATCAGCGAACACCGGGGAGCTGTTTTTT.

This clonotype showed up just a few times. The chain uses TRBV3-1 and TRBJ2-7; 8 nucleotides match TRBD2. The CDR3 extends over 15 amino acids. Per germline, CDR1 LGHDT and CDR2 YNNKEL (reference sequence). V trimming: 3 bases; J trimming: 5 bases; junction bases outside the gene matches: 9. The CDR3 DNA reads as TGTGCCAGCAGCCAGCCGGGACCGGGAGGGGACGAGCAGTACTTC. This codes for CASSQPGPGGDEQYF.

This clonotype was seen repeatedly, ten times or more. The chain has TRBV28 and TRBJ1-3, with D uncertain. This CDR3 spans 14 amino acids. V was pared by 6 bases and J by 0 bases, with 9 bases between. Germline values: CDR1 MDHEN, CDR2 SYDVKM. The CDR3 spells CASRMPYSGNTIYF. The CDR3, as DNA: TGTGCCAGCAGGATGCCGTACTCTGGAAACACCATATATTTT.

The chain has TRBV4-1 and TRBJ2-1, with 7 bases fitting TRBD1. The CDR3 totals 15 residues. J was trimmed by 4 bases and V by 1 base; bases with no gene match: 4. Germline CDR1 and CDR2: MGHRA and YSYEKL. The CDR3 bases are TGCGCCAGCAGCCAAGTCGACAGGGCGTACAATGAGCAGTTCTTC. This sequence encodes CASSQVDRAYNEQFF.

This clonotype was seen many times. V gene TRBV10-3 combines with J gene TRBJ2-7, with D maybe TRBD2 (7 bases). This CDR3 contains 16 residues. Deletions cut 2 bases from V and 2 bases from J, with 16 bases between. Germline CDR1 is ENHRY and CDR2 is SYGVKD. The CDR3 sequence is CAISERGGGNTYEQYF. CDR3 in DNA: TGTGCCATCAGTGAGAGGGGGGGGGGGAATACCTACGAGCAGTACTTC.

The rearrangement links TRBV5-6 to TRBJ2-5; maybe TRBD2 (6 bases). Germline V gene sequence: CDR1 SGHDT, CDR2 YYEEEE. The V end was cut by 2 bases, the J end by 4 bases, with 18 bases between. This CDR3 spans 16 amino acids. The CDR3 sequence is CASSFNDGGNGETQYF. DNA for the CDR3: TGTGCCAGCAGCTTCAATGACGGCGGGAACGGAGAGACCCAGTACTTC.

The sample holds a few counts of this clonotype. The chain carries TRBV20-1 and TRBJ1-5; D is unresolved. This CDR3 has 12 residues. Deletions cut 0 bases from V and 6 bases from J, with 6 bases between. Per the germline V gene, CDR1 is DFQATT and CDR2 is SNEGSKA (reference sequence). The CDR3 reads CSARDRLQPQHF. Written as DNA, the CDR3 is TGCAGTGCTAGAGACAGGCTTCAGCCCCAGCATTTT.

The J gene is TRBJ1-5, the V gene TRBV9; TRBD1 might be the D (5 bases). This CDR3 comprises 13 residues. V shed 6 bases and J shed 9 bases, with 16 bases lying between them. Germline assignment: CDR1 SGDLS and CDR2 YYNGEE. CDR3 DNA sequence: TGTGCCAGCAACGAAGGGGCGGGAGGGCCCCAGCATTTT. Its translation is CASNEGAGGPQHF.

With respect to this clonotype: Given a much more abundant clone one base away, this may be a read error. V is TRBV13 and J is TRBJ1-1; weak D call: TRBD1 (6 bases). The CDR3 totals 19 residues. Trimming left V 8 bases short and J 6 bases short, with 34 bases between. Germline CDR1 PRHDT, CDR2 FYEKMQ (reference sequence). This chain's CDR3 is CASGEFFRPRGRGGAEAFF. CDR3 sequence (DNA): TGTGCCAGCGGAGAGTTTTTTCGTCCCAGGGGAAGGGGTGGCGCTGAAGCTTTCTTT.

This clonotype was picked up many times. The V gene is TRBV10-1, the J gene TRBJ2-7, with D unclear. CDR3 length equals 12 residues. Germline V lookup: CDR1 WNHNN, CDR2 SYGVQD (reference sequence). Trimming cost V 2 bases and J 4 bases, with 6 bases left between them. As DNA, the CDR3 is TGCGCCAGCAGTGAGGGACCTTACGAGCAGTACTTC. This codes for CASSEGPYEQYF.

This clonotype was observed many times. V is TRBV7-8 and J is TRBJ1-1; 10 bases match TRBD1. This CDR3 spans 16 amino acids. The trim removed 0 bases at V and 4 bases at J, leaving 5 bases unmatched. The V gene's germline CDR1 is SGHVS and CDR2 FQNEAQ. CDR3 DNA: TGTGCCAGCAGCTTAGCGCATAGGACAGGGGGCACTGAAGCTTTCTTT. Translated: CASSLAHRTGGTEAFF.

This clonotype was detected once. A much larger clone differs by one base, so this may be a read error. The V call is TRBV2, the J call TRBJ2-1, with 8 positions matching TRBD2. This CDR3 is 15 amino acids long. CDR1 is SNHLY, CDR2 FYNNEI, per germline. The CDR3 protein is CASSLPLAGYNGQFF. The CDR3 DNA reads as TGTGCCAGCAGTCTACCTCTAGCGGGCTACAATGGGCAGTTCTTC.